These T cell receptor beta chains were read from a single sample in a study of blood T cell repertoires in COVID-19. Method: immunoSEQ multiplex PCR; TCRdb's copy keeps in-frame clones and lacks some. The sample includes about 250,000 clones, 86% of them seen just once. The sample comprised PBMCs or T cells enriched from blood (not recorded which). The receptors derive from a man in his forties or fifties who had recovered from COVID-19. The CDR3 runs from the conserved cysteine through the conserved F or W. A D gene is named only where the DNA matches it firmly. Size is stated for part of the rows, as once, few or many counts, or as a class when the clone is expanded.

J: TRBJ2-2
V: TRBV7-3
D: .
size: .
length: 16
CDR3: CASSLFDSVSTGELFF
DNA: TGTGCCAGCAGCTTATTTGACTCCGTCTCGACCGGGGAGCTGTTTTTT

J: TRBJ2-5
V: TRBV7-6
D: .
size: .
length: 14
CDR3: CASSLLTDKETQYF
DNA: TGTGCCAGCAGCTTACTTACCGACAAAGAGACCCAGTACTTC

J: TRBJ2-3
V: TRBV5-4
D: .
size: .
length: 14
CDR3: CASSRGGYTDTQYF
DNA: TGTGCCAGCAGCCGAGGCGGATACACAGATACGCAGTATTTT

J: TRBJ1-6
V: TRBV5-4
D: TRBD1
size: .
length: 15
CDR3: CASSLDRGLNSPLHF
DNA: TGTGCCAGCAGCCTGGACAGGGGATTAAATTCACCCCTCCACTTT

J: TRBJ1-1
V: TRBV6-5
D: TRBD1
size: .
length: 14
CDR3: CASSAGQANTEAFF
DNA: TGTGCCAGCAGCGCGGGACAGGCGAACACTGAAGCTTTCTTT

J: TRBJ1-1
V: TRBV11-3
D: .
size: once
length: 13
CDR3: CASSGSGVTEAFF
DNA: TGTGCCAGCAGCGGTTCGGGAGTCACTGAAGCTTTCTTT

J: TRBJ1-1
V: TRBV6-2/TRBV6-3
D: TRBD1
size: .
length: 16
CDR3: CASSSPGQGVYTEAFF
DNA: TGTGCCAGCAGTTCACCGGGACAGGGGGTTTACACTGAAGCTTTCTTT

J: TRBJ1-2
V: TRBV2
D: .
size: .
length: 14
CDR3: CASSEQGGDYGYTF
DNA: TGTGCCAGCAGTGAACAGGGAGGGGACTATGGCTACACCTTC

J: TRBJ2-3
V: TRBV7-2
D: .
size: .
length: 16
CDR3: CASSLDPAPTTDTQYF
DNA: TGTGCCAGCAGCTTAGATCCAGCGCCCACCACAGATACGCAGTATTTT

J: TRBJ2-3
V: TRBV19
D: TRBD2
size: .
length: 16
CDR3: CASSIGLAGGTDTQYF
DNA: TGTGCCAGTAGTATAGGGCTAGCGGGAGGAACAGATACGCAGTATTTT

J: TRBJ2-1
V: TRBV11-3
D: TRBD2
size: .
length: 16
CDR3: CASSLSGTSPYNEQFF
DNA: TGTGCCAGCAGCCTAAGCGGGACTAGTCCGTACAATGAGCAGTTCTTC

J: TRBJ1-2
V: TRBV29-1
D: .
size: .
length: 15
CDR3: CSVPTIFGSLYGYTF
DNA: TGCAGCGTTCCCACCATCTTCGGGAGCCTCTATGGCTACACCTTC